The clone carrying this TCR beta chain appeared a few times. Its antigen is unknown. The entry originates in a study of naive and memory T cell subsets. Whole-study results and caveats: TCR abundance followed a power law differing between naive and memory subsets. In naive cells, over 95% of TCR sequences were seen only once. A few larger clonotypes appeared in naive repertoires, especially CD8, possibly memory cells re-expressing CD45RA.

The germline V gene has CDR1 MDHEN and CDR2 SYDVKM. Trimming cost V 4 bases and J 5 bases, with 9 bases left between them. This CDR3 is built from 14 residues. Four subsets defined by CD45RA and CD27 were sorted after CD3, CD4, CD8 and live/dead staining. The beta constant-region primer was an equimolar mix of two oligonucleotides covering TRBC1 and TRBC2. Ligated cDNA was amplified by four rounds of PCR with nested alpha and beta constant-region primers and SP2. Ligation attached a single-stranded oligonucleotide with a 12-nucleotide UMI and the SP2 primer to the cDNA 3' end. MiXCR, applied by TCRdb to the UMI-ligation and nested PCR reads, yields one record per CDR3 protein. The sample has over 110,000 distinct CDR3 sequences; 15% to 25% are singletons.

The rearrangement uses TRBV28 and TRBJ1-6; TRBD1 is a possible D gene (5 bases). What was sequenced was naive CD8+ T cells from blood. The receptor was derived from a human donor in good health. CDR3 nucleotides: TGTGCCAGCAGTTCGGGACTGAATAATTCACCCCTCCACTTT. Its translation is CASSSGLNNSPLHF.